This TCR beta chain was captured by sequencing in a study of CD8 T cells in Susac syndrome (dated by TCRdb to between 2018 and 2021). Background on the whole study: Repertoire sequencing was used to test whether CD8+ T cell activation and differentiation in Susac syndrome was antigen driven.

RNA was extracted using the RNeasy kit, and roughly 0.5 to 1 ug of the RNA was reverse transcribed with random hexamers. TCR beta CDR3 regions were amplified with the immunoSEQ multiplex PCR assay covering 54 Vbeta and 13 Jbeta segments. To correct PCR amplification bias, a synthetic template baseline was used for both primer optimization and computational correction. The paper's data handling went like this. Reads were assigned to V, D and J genes according to IMGT and analyzed in immunoSEQ Analyzer, with only productive sequences retained. Clonality was calculated as one minus the Shannon entropy normalized by log2 of the number of productive unique sequences. For each patient and control, public and private clones were evaluated among the 100 most prevalent clones. Susac-specific clones were defined as absent from healthy and MS cohorts, over a thousand published viral clones and other ImmuneACCESS disease sequences. TCRdb ran its own pipeline on the public reads, namely fastp trimming at Q25 and MiXCR clone calling, and kept in-frame beta chains. Every distinct CDR3 protein forms one entry, paired with its most common genes and DNA. Clone size and V and J calls follow TCRdb, not the original study. The sample records 140,000 or so distinct CDR3 sequences, roughly 95% of which are singletons. The ten largest make up over 0.095% of the sample.

A word on this clonotype: The target of this receptor is not known. There are no base qualities to consult, and no much larger clone falls within one base.

Peripheral blood CD8+ and CD4+ T cells from healthy donors, Susac syndrome patients and multiple sclerosis patients were profiled using high-throughput TCR beta sequencing. The multiple sclerosis controls were treatment-naive patients who had stable or active relapsing-remitting disease and met the revised McDonald criteria. Bulk CD8+ and CD4+ T cells were purified by magnetic negative isolation, while CD8+ TEMRA cells were enriched using FACS. Blood was collected in EDTA tubes and processed within 24 hours, with PBMCs isolated through density gradient centrifugation. PBMCs destined for TCR sequencing were cryopreserved in liquid nitrogen and later thawed in a 37 °C water bath. The sorted or isolated CD4+, CD8+ and CD8+ TEMRA cells reached a purity of at least 90%. CDR3 length: 20 amino acids, cysteine to phenylalanine. Only CDR3 DNA is held: 60 bases, read in frame from base 1. Trimming takes 3 bases off V and 1 base off J; junction bases not matched to a gene: 18. The germline V gene (reference sequence) specifies SGHAT as CDR1 and FQDESV as CDR2.

Overall results and qualifications from the work: The number of individuals in the TCR sequencing and HLA analysis was acknowledged as relatively small.

The receptor was isolated from a human donor with multiple sclerosis. Sequencing was done on a sample of CD4+ T cells from PBMCs. The V gene is TRBV11-1 and the J gene is TRBJ2-5; 9 central bases correspond to TRBD2. The CDR3 has the sequence CASSFPGLGGLAGTQETQYF. The nucleotides read TGTGCCAGCAGCTTTCCTGGGCTGGGGGGACTAGCAGGGACCCAAGAGACCCAGTACTTC.